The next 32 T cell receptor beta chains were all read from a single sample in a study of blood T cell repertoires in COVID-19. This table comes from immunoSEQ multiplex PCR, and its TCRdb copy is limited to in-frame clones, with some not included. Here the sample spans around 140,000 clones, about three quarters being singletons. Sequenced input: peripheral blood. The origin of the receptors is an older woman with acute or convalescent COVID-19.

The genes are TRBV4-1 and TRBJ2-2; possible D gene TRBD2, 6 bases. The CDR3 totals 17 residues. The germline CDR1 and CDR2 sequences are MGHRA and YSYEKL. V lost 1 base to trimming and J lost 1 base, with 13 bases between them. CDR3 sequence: CASSQGFAGRNTGELFF. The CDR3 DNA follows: TGCGCCAGCAGCCAAGGTTTCGCCGGGAGGAACACCGGGGAGCTGTTTTTT.

CDR3 sequence reads: CASSSNLGQVVIGELFF. For the CDR3, the DNA is TGTGCCAGCAGCTCCAATTTGGGACAGGTGGTGATCGGGGAGCTGTTTTTT. The V and J genes are TRBV5-4 and TRBJ2-2; 8 bases are a match to TRBD1. CDR3 length: 17 amino acids. Per germline, CDR1 SGHNT and CDR2 YYREEE (reference sequence). V lost 3 bases and J lost 7; bases outside the gene matches: 14.

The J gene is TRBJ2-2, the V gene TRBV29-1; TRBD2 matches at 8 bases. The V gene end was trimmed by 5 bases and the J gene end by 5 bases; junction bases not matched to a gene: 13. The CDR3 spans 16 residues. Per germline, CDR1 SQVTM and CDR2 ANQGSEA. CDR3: CSVRPTLGGATGELFF. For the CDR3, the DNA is TGCAGCGTTCGGCCGACCCTCGGGGGGGCAACCGGGGAGCTGTTTTTT.

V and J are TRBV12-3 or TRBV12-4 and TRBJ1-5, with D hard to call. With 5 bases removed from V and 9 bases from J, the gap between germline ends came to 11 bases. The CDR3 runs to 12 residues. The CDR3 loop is CASSIQYRPQHF. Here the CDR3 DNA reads TGTGCCAGCAGTATCCAGTACAGGCCCCAGCATTTT.

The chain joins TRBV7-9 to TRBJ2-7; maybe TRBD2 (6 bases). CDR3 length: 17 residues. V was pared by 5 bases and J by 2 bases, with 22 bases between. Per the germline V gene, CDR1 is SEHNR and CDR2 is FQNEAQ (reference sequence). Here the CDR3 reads CASSLRPGDPTAYEQYF. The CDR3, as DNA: TGTGCCAGCAGCCTTCGACCGGGGGACCCGACGGCCTACGAGCAGTACTTC.

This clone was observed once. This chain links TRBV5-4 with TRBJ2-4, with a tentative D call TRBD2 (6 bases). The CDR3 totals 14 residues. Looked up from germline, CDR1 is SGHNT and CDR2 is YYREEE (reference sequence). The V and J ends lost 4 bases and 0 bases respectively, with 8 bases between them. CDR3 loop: CASSEGLAKNIQYF. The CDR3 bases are TGTGCCAGCAGCGAGGGACTAGCCAAAAACATTCAGTACTTC.

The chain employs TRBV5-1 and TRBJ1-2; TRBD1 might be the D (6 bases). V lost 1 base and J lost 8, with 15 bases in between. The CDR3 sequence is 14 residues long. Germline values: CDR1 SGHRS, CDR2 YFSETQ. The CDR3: CASSLNRVGIGYTF. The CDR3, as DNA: TGCGCCAGCAGCTTGAACAGGGTAGGAATCGGCTACACCTTC. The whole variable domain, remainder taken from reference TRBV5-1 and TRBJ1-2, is KAGVTQTPRYLIKTRGQQVTLSCSPISGHRSVSWYQQTPGQGLQFLFEYFSETQRNKGNFPGRFSGRQFSNSRSEMNVSTLELGDSALYLCASSLNRVGIGYTFGSGTRLTVV.

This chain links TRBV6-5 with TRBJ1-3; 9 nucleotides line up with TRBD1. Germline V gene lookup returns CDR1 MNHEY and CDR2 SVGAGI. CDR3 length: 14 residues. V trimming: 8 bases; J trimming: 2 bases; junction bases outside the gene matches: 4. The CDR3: CASLTGGTGNTIYF. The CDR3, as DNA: TGTGCCAGCCTAACAGGGGGCACTGGAAACACCATATATTTT.

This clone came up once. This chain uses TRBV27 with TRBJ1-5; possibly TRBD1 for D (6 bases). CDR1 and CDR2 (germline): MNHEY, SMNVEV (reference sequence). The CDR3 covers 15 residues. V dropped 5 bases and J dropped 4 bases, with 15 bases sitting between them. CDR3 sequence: CASSPGTPGNQPQHF. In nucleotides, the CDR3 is TGTGCCAGCAGTCCCGGGACACCCGGGAATCAGCCCCAGCATTTT.

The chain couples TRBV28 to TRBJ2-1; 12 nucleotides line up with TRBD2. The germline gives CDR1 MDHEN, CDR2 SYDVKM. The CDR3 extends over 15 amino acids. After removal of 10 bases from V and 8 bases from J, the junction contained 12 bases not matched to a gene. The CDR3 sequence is CATSSGRASSHEQFF. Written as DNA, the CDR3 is TGTGCCACTTCTAGCGGGAGGGCCTCGAGCCATGAGCAGTTCTTC.

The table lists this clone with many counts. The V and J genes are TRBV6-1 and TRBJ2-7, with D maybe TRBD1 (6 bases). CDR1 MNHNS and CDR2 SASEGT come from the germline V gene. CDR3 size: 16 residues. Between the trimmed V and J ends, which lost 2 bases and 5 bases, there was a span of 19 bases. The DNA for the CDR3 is TGTGCCAGCAGTGAATATGATACAGGGCTGGAAAACGAGCAGTACTTC. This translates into CASSEYDTGLENEQYF.

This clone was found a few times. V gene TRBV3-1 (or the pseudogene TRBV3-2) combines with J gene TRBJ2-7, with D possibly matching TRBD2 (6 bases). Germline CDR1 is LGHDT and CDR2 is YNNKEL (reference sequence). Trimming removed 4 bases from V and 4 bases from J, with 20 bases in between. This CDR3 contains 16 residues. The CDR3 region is CASSPGLLSGGYEQYF. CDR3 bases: TGTGCCAGCAGCCCGGGACTTCTTTCTGGAGGGTACGAGCAGTACTTC.

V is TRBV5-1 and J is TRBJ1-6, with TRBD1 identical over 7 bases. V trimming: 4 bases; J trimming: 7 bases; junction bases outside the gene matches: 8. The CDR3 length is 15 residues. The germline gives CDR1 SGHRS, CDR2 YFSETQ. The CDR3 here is CASSSEGAGNSPLHF. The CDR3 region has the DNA TGCGCCAGCAGCAGCGAGGGGGCTGGAAATTCACCCCTCCACTTT.

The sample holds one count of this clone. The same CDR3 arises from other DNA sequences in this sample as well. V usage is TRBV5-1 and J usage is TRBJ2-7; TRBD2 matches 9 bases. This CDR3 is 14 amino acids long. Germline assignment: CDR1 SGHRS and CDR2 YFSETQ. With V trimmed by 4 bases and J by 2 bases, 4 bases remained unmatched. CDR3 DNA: TGCGCCAGCAGCCTCAGACTAGCGGCCTACGAGCAGTACTTC. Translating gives CASSLRLAAYEQYF. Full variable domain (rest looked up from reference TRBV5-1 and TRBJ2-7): KAGVTQTPRYLIKTRGQQVTLSCSPISGHRSVSWYQQTPGQGLQFLFEYFSETQRNKGNFPGRFSGRQFSNSRSEMNVSTLELGDSALYLCASSLRLAAYEQYFGPGTRLTVT.

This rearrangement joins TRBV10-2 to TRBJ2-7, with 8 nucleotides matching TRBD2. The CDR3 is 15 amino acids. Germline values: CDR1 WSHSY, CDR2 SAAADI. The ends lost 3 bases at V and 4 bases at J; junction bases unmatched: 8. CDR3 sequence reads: CASSDYRTSSYEQYF. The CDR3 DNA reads TGCGCCAGCAGTGATTATCGGACTAGCTCGTACGAGCAGTACTTC.

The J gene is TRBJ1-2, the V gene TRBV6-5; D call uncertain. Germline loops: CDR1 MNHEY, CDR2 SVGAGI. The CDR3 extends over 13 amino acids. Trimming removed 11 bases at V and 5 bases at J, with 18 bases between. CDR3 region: CAGGLDFSYGYTF. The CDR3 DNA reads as TGTGCCGGCGGACTGGACTTCAGTTATGGCTACACCTTC.

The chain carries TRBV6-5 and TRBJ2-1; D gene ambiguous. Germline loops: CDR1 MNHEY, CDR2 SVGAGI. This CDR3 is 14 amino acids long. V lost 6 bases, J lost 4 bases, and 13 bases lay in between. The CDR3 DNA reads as TGTGCCAGCAGCCGCGGATTCAGTTACAATGAGCAGTTCTTC. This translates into CASSRGFSYNEQFF.

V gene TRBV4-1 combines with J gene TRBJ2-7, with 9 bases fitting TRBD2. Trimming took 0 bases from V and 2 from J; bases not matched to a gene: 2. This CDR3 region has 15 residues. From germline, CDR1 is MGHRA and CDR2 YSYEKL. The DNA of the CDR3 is TGCGCCAGCAGCCAAGATCTAGCGGGGACCTACGAGCAGTACTTC. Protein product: CASSQDLAGTYEQYF.

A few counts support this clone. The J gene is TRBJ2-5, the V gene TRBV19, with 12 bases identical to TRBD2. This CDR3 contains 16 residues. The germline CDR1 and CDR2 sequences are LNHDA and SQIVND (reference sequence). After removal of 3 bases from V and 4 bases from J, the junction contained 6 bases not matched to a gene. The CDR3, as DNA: TGTGCCAGTAGTATGGAGGCTAGCGGGAGGGGAGAGACCCAGTACTTC. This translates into CASSMEASGRGETQYF.

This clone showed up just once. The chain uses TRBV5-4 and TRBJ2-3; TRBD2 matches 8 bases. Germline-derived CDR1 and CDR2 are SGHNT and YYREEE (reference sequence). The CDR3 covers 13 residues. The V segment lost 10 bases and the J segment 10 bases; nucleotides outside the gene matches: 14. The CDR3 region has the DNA TGTGCCTCCGGGGGGGAGGCAGGTTTTCCGCAGTATTTT. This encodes CASGGEAGFPQYF.

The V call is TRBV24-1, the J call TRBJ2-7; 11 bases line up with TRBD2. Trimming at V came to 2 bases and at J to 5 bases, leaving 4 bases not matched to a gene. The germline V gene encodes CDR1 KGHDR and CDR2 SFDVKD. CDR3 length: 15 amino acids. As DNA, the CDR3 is TGTGCCACCAGTGATTCGAAGGGACTAGCGGACGAGCAGTACTTC. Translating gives CATSDSKGLADEQYF.

The CDR3: CASSPSRIGAYNGYTF. DNA of the CDR3: TGTGCCAGCAGCCCCTCACGGATTGGGGCCTATAATGGCTACACCTTC. The chain links TRBV3-1 (or the pseudogene TRBV3-2) to TRBJ1-2, with a weak D call TRBD1 (5 bases). The CDR3 covers 16 residues. The germline CDR1 and CDR2 sequences are LGHDT and YNNKEL (reference sequence). V lost 4 bases to trimming and J lost 6 bases, with 21 bases between them.

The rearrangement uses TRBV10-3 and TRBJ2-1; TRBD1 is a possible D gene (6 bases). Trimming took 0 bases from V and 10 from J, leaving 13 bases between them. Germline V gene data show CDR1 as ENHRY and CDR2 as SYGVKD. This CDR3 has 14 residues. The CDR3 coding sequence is TGTGCCATCAGTGAGTCCGGGACACGGGGCGAGCAGTTCTTC. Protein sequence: CAISESGTRGEQFF.

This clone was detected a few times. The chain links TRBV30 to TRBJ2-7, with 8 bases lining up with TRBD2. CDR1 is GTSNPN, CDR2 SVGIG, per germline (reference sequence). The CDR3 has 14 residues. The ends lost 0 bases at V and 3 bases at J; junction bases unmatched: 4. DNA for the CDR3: TGTGCCTGGAGTGTTGTACTAGCGGACTACGAGCAGTACTTC. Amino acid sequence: CAWSVVLADYEQYF.

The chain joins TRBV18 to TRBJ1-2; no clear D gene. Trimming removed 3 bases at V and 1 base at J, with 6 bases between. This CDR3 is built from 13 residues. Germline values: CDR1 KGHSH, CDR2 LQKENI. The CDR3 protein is CASSPIDNYGYTF. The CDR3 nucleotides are TGTGCCAGCTCACCTATAGATAACTATGGCTACACCTTC.

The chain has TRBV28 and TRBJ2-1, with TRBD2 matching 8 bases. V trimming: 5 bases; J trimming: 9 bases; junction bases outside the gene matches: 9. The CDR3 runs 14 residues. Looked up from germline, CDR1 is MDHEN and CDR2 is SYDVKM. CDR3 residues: CASSPPGGAGEQFF. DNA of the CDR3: TGTGCCAGCAGTCCTCCCGGGGGGGCGGGTGAGCAGTTCTTC.

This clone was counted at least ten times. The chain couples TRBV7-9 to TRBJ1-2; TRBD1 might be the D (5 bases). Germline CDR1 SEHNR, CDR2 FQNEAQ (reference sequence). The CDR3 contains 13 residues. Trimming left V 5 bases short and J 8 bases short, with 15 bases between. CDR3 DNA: TGTGCCAGCAGCAGTAATGGGGCGGGAGGCTACACCTTC. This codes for CASSSNGAGGYTF.

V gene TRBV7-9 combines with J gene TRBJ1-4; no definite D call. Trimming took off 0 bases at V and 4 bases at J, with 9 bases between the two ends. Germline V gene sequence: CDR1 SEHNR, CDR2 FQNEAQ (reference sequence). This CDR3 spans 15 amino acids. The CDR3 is CASSLAVTDNEKLFF. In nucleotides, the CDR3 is TGTGCCAGCAGCTTAGCGGTCACAGATAATGAAAAACTGTTTTTT.

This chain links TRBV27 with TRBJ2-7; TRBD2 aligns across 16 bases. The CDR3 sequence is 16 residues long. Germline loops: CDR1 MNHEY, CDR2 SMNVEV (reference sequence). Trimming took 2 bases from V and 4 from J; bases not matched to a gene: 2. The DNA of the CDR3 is TGTGCCAGCAGTTTAAGGGGACTAGCGGGAGGGTACGAGCAGTACTTC. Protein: CASSLRGLAGGYEQYF.

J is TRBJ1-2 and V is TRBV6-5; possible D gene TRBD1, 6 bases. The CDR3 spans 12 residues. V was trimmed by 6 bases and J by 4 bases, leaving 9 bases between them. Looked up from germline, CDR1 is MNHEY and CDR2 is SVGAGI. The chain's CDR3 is CASRWTAYGYTF. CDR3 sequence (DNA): TGTGCCAGCAGGTGGACAGCCTATGGCTACACCTTC.

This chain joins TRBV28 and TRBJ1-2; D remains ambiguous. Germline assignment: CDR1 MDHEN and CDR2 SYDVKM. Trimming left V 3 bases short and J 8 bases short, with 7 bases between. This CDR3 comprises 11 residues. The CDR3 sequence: CASSFSRGYTF. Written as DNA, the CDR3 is TGTGCCAGCAGTTTCAGTCGCGGCTACACCTTC.

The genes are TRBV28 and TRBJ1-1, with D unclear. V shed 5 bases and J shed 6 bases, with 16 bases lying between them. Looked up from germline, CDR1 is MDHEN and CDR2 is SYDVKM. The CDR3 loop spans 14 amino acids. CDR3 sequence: CASSLRVSRAEAFF. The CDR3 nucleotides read TGTGCCAGCAGTCTTCGGGTCTCGAGAGCTGAAGCTTTCTTT.